This entry is about one T cell receptor (beta chain). Its target is not known. The CDR3 loop spans 17 amino acids. With 5 bases clipped from V and 0 bases from J, the junction kept 10 bases outside the gene matches. Germline-derived CDR1 and CDR2 are SGHVS and FNYEAQ. The data were taken from a study of T cell responses to AZD1222 COVID-19 vaccine. Study outcomes and limitations: Spike-specific TCR breadth and depth both grew after two AZD1222 doses. After the peak T cell response, and only then, were repertoires sampled.

Sequenced by immunoSEQ multiplex PCR; TCRdb stores in-frame clones only, minus some. The sample shows 110,000 to 150,000 clones, approximately 90% of them seen only once. Sequenced here: peripheral blood, sampled on day 0 of AZD1222 vaccination. The chain employs TRBV7-6 and TRBJ2-1, with 7 bases that match TRBD2. This clonotype originated in an adult in good health. The CDR3 spells CASSPQRLANSYNEQFF. The CDR3 nucleotides are TGTGCCAGCAGCCCACAACGACTAGCAAACTCCTACAATGAGCAGTTCTTC.